The 19 T cell receptor beta chains listed next were all sequenced from one sample in a study of T cell responses to AZD1222 COVID-19 vaccine. The table came from immunoSEQ multiplex PCR; TCRdb's copy has only in-frame clones and leaves some out. In the table there are some 140,000 clones, roughly 94% of which are singletons. This specimen was peripheral blood, taken on day 0 of AZD1222 vaccination. The receptors were gathered from an adult in good health.

The chain is built from TRBV27 and TRBJ2-7; TRBD1 matches 7 bases. V dropped 3 bases and J dropped 3; count of bases not matched to a gene: 5. This CDR3 spans 14 amino acids. From germline, CDR1 is MNHEY and CDR2 SMNVEV (reference sequence). CDR3 bases: TGTGCCAGCAGTTTTTTGGGACAGAGCTACGAGCAGTACTTC. Translation: CASSFLGQSYEQYF.

This clone was seen only once. The chain carries TRBV19 and TRBJ2-2; the D gene is possibly TRBD2 (6 bases). CDR1 and CDR2 from the germline V gene are LNHDA and SQIVND (reference sequence). Trimming took 1 base from V and 2 from J, leaving 8 bases between them. This CDR3 region has 15 residues. The CDR3 sequence is CASSIAGTNTGELFF. CDR3 in DNA: TGTGCCAGTAGTATAGCAGGGACTAACACCGGGGAGCTGTTTTTT.

V usage is TRBV18 and J usage is TRBJ2-7, with TRBD1 matching 8 bases. Germline CDR1 KGHSH, CDR2 LQKENI. J was trimmed by 4 bases and V by 3 bases; bases with no gene match: 8. The CDR3 is 15 residues long. CDR3 residues: CASSPRTGQTYEQYF. In DNA form, the CDR3 reads TGTGCCAGCTCACCCAGGACAGGGCAAACTTACGAGCAGTACTTC. The full variable domain, with the rest looked up from reference TRBV18 and TRBJ2-7, is NAGVMQNPRHLVRRRGQEARLRCSPMKGHSHVYWYRQLPEEGLKFMVYLQKENIIDESGMPKERFSAEFPKEGPSILRIQQVVRGDSAAYFCASSPRTGQTYEQYFGPGTRLTVT.

The chain combines TRBV18 with TRBJ1-6; D gene uncertain. The CDR3 is 14 amino acids. V dropped 4 bases and J dropped 6 bases, with 10 bases sitting between them. Germline V gene sequence: CDR1 KGHSH, CDR2 LQKENI. The CDR3 protein is CASSLARGNSPLHF. CDR3 coding DNA: TGTGCCAGCTCACTCGCCCGTGGTAATTCACCCCTCCACTTT. Full variable domain (outside the CDR3, taken from reference TRBV18 and TRBJ1-6): NAGVMQNPRHLVRRRGQEARLRCSPMKGHSHVYWYRQLPEEGLKFMVYLQKENIIDESGMPKERFSAEFPKEGPSILRIQQVVRGDSAAYFCASSLARGNSPLHFGNGTRLTVT.

The gene calls are TRBV6-6 and TRBJ2-7, with D possibly being TRBD2 (7 bases). CDR1 and CDR2 from the germline V gene are MNHNY and SVGAGI (reference sequence). This CDR3 contains 13 residues. V was pared by 10 bases and J by 6 bases, with 19 bases between. CDR3 loop: CATSEGGILEQYF. The CDR3 bases are TGTGCCACCTCAGAGGGGGGGATCCTCGAGCAGTACTTC.

J is TRBJ1-3 and V is TRBV4-1; D remains unclear. The CDR3 length is 16 residues. CDR1 is MGHRA, CDR2 YSYEKL, per germline. The germline V and J ends were trimmed by 0 bases and 0 bases, with 9 bases remaining between them. The CDR3: CASSQDRAVSGNTIYF. CDR3 nucleotide sequence: TGCGCCAGCAGCCAAGATCGGGCCGTCTCTGGAAACACCATATATTTT.

The rearrangement links TRBV7-2 to TRBJ1-2; 7 nucleotides match TRBD1. After removal of 1 base from V and 7 bases from J, the junction contained 6 bases not matched to a gene. The germline gives CDR1 SGHTA, CDR2 FQGNSA. The CDR3 has 14 residues. As DNA, the CDR3 is TGTGCCAGCAGCTTAGGGAACAGGGGCAGTGGCTACACCTTC. Protein product: CASSLGNRGSGYTF.

The genes are TRBV6-5 and TRBJ2-7; 9 bases align to TRBD1. This CDR3 is 15 amino acids long. Unmatched junction bases numbered 8, after V lost 7 bases and J lost 1 base. Germline V gene sequence: CDR1 MNHEY, CDR2 SVGAGI. In DNA form, the CDR3 reads TGTGCCAGCAATGCGCGCGGGACAGGGTCCTACGAGCAGTACTTC. It codes for CASNARGTGSYEQYF.

This chain links TRBV5-4 with TRBJ2-3; TRBD2 is a possible D gene (7 bases). CDR1 and CDR2 from the germline V gene are SGHNT and YYREEE (reference sequence). Trimming left V 2 bases short and J 2 bases short, with 12 bases between. The CDR3 totals 15 residues. The DNA for the CDR3 is TGTGCCAGCAGCTTAGGGGGGGATTTCACAGATACGCAGTATTTT. Translated, it gives CASSLGGDFTDTQYF.

The V call is TRBV4-1, the J call TRBJ1-2; 8 bases agree with TRBD1. Unmatched junction bases numbered 20, after V lost 1 base and J lost 7 bases. The CDR3 sequence is 19 residues long. Germline V gene lookup returns CDR1 MGHRA and CDR2 YSYEKL. The CDR3 region is CASSQVGPRVTGEGFGYTF. CDR3 sequence (DNA): TGCGCCAGCAGCCAAGTGGGCCCTAGGGTGACAGGGGAGGGTTTTGGCTACACCTTC.

V usage is TRBV4-3 and J usage is TRBJ2-3; D not resolved. The CDR3 sequence is 14 residues long. Trimming removed 5 bases at V and 4 bases at J, with 13 bases between. The germline gives CDR1 LGHNA, CDR2 YSLEER. Here the CDR3 reads CASSEPPPADTQYF. The DNA for the CDR3 is TGCGCCAGCAGCGAACCCCCGCCGGCAGATACGCAGTATTTT.

This clone has a single count. The chain combines TRBV7-9 with TRBJ2-3; 8 bases align to TRBD2. Germline CDR1 SEHNR, CDR2 FQNEAQ (reference sequence). The junction had 7 bases not matched to a gene; V was cut back by 5 bases and J by 6 bases. The CDR3 runs to 14 residues. CDR3 in DNA: TGTGCCAGCAGCCCGGGGGGGAATAGGGATACGCAGTATTTT. It specifies CASSPGGNRDTQYF.

The rearrangement uses TRBV12-3 or TRBV12-4 and TRBJ1-2, with a possible D match to TRBD1 (5 bases). The CDR3 length is 13 residues. V dropped 6 bases and J dropped 2 bases, with 10 bases sitting between them. The chain's CDR3 is CASREGLNYGYTF. For the CDR3, the DNA is TGTGCCAGCAGGGAGGGACTAAACTATGGCTACACCTTC.

This chain uses TRBV5-4 with TRBJ2-5; 15 bases match TRBD2. This CDR3 has 16 amino acids. The V and J ends lost 4 bases and 3 bases, in that order; junction bases with no gene match: 4. The germline V gene encodes CDR1 SGHNT and CDR2 YYREEE (reference sequence). CDR3 amino acids: CASSGTSGGHKETQYF. The CDR3, as DNA: TGTGCCAGCAGCGGGACTAGCGGGGGGCACAAAGAGACCCAGTACTTC.

The genes are TRBV5-1 and TRBJ1-1; 9 bases line up with TRBD1. The V segment lost 4 bases and the J segment 3 bases; nucleotides outside the gene matches: 10. Germline V gene lookup returns CDR1 SGHRS and CDR2 YFSETQ. The CDR3 spans 16 residues. The CDR3 nucleotides read TGCGCCAGCAGCCCCCCCCTGGGACAGGGCTACACTGAAGCTTTCTTT. Amino acids: CASSPPLGQGYTEAFF.

The V call is TRBV18, the J call TRBJ1-4, with D perhaps TRBD1 (5 bases). Germline V gene sequence: CDR1 KGHSH, CDR2 LQKENI. This CDR3 is built from 15 residues. V was trimmed by 6 bases and J by 5 bases, leaving 16 bases between them. CDR3 coding DNA: TGTGCCAGCTCGCCCCCCGGGACGGCGAATGAAAAACTGTTTTTT. Amino acid sequence: CASSPPGTANEKLFF.

The V and J genes are TRBV5-1 and TRBJ1-2; 9 bases fit TRBD1. Germline loops: CDR1 SGHRS, CDR2 YFSETQ. V was pared by 6 bases and J by 4 bases, with 7 bases of the junction left unmatched. The CDR3 totals 14 residues. This chain's CDR3 is CASTVTGGTYGYTF. DNA for the CDR3: TGCGCCAGCACCGTTACAGGGGGCACCTATGGCTACACCTTC.

This clone occurred once. The V gene is TRBV5-4, the J gene TRBJ1-1; unclear D gene. The germline CDR1 and CDR2 sequences are SGHNT and YYREEE (reference sequence). This CDR3 contains 14 residues. The V gene lost 1 base and the J gene lost 1 base, with 8 bases spanning the gap. CDR3 nucleotides: TGTGCCAGCAGCTTGATAGGACCGAACACTGAAGCTTTCTTT. Translated, it gives CASSLIGPNTEAFF.

The V gene is TRBV15, the J gene TRBJ1-3; a possible D gene is TRBD1 (5 bases). The V end lost 1 base, the J end lost 3 bases, and 7 bases lay between the germline ends. CDR3 size: 14 residues. Per the germline V gene, CDR1 is LNHNV and CDR2 is YYDKDF (reference sequence). The CDR3 DNA sequence: TGTGCCACCAGCAGAGGGGACGATGGAAACACCATATATTTT. Encoded protein: CATSRGDDGNTIYF.